The entry below describes one TCR beta chain. Its specificity is unknown. Libraries were prepared by immunoSEQ multiplex PCR; TCRdb keeps only in-frame clonotypes and omits some of them. The sample has approximately 140,000 clones, under 95% seen once; the top ten hold more than 3%. The data were obtained in a study of T cell responses to AZD1222 COVID-19 vaccine. Study findings and constraints: No repertoire was sampled before or during the peak T cell response, only after it. It was only 6 or 7 AZD1222 recipients who were seropositive at baseline. Mapped onto spike, vaccine-associated CD4 TCRs spanned it and were dominant at 160-218 and 743-854. Mostly white British, mostly female donors; authors suggested clonal diversity may be underestimated.

Deletions cut 3 bases from V and 4 bases from J, with 7 bases between. This CDR3 has 13 amino acids. The sequence derives from an adult who received the AZD1222 COVID-19 vaccine. The material was peripheral blood, obtained 28 days after the second AZD1222 dose. J is TRBJ1-5 and V is TRBV12-3 or TRBV12-4; no clear D. The CDR3 nucleotides are TGTGCCAGCAGTTTTTCAGATAATCAGCCCCAGCATTTT. It specifies CASSFSDNQPQHF.